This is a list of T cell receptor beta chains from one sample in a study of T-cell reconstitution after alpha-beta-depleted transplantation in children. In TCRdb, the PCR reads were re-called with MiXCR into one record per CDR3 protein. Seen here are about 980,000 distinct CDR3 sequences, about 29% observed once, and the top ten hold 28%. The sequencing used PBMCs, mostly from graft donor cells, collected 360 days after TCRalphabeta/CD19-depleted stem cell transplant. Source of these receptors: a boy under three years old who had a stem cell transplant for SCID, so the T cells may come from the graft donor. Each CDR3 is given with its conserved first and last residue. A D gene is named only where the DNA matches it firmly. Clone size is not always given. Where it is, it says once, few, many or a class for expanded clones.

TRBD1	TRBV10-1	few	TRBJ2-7	TGCGCCAGCAGTGAGGGGACAGCCCCCTACGAGCAGTACTTC	CASSEGTAPYEQYF
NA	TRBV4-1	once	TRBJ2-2	TGCGCCAGCAGCCGATCTGTCACAGGGAGGGAGAACACCGGGGAGCTGTTTTTT	CASSRSVTGRENTGELFF
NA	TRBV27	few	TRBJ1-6	TGTGCCAGCAGTTTCAGGGTGGGGAATTCACCCCTCCACTTT	CASSFRVGNSPLHF
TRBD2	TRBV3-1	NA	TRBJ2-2	TGTGCCAGCAGCCCCGGGACTAGTGGGCCCGGGGAGCTGTTTTTT	CASSPGTSGPGELFF
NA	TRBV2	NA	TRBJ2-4	TGTGCCAGCTCGCTCTACATCTTAGCCAAAAACATTCAGTACTTC	CASSLYILAKNIQYF
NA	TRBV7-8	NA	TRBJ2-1	TGTGCCAGCAGCTTAACCAGGGCAAGTTACAATGAGCAGTTCTTC	CASSLTRASYNEQFF
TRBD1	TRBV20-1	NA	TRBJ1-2	TGCAGTGCGGCCTCCGGGACAGGATCCTATGGCTACACCTTC	CSAASGTGSYGYTF
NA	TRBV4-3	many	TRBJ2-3	TGCGCCAGCAGCCAAGAAGGCCGGGGGAGCACAGATACGCAGTATTTT	CASSQEGRGSTDTQYF
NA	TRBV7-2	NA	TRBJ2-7	TGTGCCAGCAGCTTAGGGCACAGGGCCGACGAGCAGTACTTC	CASSLGHRADEQYF
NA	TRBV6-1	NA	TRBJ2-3	TGTGCCAGCAAGGACCGGGACGCCACAGATACGCAGTATTTT	CASKDRDATDTQYF
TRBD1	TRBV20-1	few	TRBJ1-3	TGCAGTGCTCCTACAGGGGCTGGAAACACCATATATTTT	CSAPTGAGNTIYF
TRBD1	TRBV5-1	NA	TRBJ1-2	TGCGCCAGCAGCTTGTTAGGGGGACAGGGCGTCTTCTTC	CASSLLGGQGVFF
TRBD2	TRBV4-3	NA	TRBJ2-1	TGCGCCAGCAGCCAAGAGTTGGGCGGGGGGGCCAGGAATGAGCAGTTCTTC	CASSQELGGGARNEQFF
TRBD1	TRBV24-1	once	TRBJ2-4	TGTGCCACCAGTGATGCCGACAGGGGGAACATTCAGTACTTC	CATSDADRGNIQYF
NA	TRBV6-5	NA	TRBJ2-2	TGTGCCAGCAGTTACGGGCGCAAGACGAACACCGGGGAGCTGTTTTTT	CASSYGRKTNTGELFF
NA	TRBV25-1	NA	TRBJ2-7	TGTGCCAGCAGTGATAATTGGGAGCAGTACTTC	CASSDNWEQYF
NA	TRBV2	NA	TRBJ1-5	TGTGCCAGCAGTGGGGACTCTAAAGGCAATCAGCCCCAGCATTTT	CASSGDSKGNQPQHF
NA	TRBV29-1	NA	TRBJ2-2	TGCAGCGCCGGGGAGAGCACCGGGGAGCTGTTTTTT	CSAGESTGELFF
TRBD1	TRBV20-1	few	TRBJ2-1	TGCAGTGCCACGAGACAGGGCTCCTACAATGAGCAGTTCTTC	CSATRQGSYNEQFF
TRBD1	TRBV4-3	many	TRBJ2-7	TGCGCCAGCAGCCAAGTGCAGACAGGGGGCCTTTACTACGAGCAGTACTTC	CASSQVQTGGLYYEQYF
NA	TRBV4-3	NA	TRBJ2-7	TGCGCCAGCAGCCAAGATGTCGGCGGCGCCTCCTACGAGCAGTACTTC	CASSQDVGGASYEQYF
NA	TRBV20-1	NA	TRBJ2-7	TGCAGTGCTAGAGGGGACTTGGACGGTGATGGCGAGCAGTACTTC	CSARGDLDGDGEQYF
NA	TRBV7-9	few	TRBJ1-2	TGTGCCAGCAGCTTCGAGACGGATGGCTACACCTTC	CASSFETDGYTF